The next 19 T cell receptor beta chains were all read from a single sample in a study of CD4 and CD8 cells across lung adenocarcinoma regions. TCRdb re-analysed the PCR reads in MiXCR, keeping a single row per CDR3 protein. The table has about 19,000 distinct CDR3 sequences, approximately 50% seen once; the top ten hold under 40%. The specimen sequenced was CD8+ T cells from the margin of a lung tumor. The source is a male donor with lung adenocarcinoma. The CD4 and CD8 labels of this study may be unreliable.

This clonotype occurred a few times. The CDR3 loop is CASSHREGHTDTQYF. As DNA, the CDR3 is TGTGCCAGCAGTCACAGGGAAGGGCACACAGATACGCAGTATTTT. The rearrangement uses TRBV6-5 and TRBJ2-3, with a tentative D call TRBD1 (6 bases). The V end lost 5 bases, the J end lost 2 bases, and 14 bases lay between the germline ends. CDR1 MNHEY and CDR2 SVGAGI come from the germline V gene. The CDR3 runs 15 residues.

This sequence joins TRBV6-1 and TRBJ1-2, with a tentative D call TRBD1 (6 bases). This CDR3 spans 15 amino acids. Trimming removed 6 bases at V and 7 bases at J, with 21 bases between. From germline, CDR1 is MNHNS and CDR2 SASEGT. The CDR3: CASSPVGGASSGYTF. The CDR3 DNA reads as TGTGCCAGCAGCCCAGTGGGGGGCGCTTCGAGTGGCTACACCTTC.

This clonotype is deemed medium-sized. The rearrangement links TRBV7-2 to TRBJ2-3; D is possibly TRBD1 (6 bases). Germline assignment: CDR1 SGHTA and CDR2 FQGNSA. CDR3 length: 17 residues. V was pared by 0 bases and J by 5 bases, with 18 bases between. The CDR3: CASSLAKARGKGDTQYF. CDR3 DNA: TGTGCCAGCAGCTTAGCCAAGGCCAGGGGAAAAGGAGATACGCAGTATTTT.

This clonotype occurred many times. This chain connects TRBV4-2 to TRBJ1-1; D is unclear. V gave up 0 bases and J gave up 4 bases, with 9 bases separating them. Germline assignment: CDR1 LGHNA and CDR2 YNFKEQ. The CDR3 runs 14 residues. CDR3 coding DNA: TGTGCCAGCAGCCAAGAATCAAGGACCACTGAAGCTTTCTTT. Translation: CASSQESRTTEAFF.

The chain employs TRBV6-1 and TRBJ2-4; either TRBD1 or TRBD2 may fit D (6 bases each). The CDR3 runs to 18 residues. Germline V CDR1 and CDR2: MNHNS, SASEGT. V lost 4 bases and J lost 13, with 32 bases in between. The CDR3 coding sequence is TGTGCCAGCAGTGGACCGGGGCACGGGGGCCGTGACCAAGAGATCCAGTACTTC. It translates to CASSGPGHGGRDQEIQYF.

The chain joins TRBV5-1 to TRBJ1-2; the D is unclear. Trimming removed 4 bases at V and 8 bases at J, with 15 bases between. Germline V lookup: CDR1 SGHRS, CDR2 YFSETQ. The CDR3 has 13 residues. CDR3 coding DNA: TGCGCCAGCAGCATAACAACCACGGGAGGCTACACCTTC. Protein: CASSITTTGGYTF.

This clonotype was recorded a few times. V is TRBV27 and J is TRBJ2-5; 11 nucleotides align to TRBD2. CDR1 is MNHEY, CDR2 SMNVEV, per germline (reference sequence). V was pared by 8 bases and J by 8 bases, with 10 bases of the junction left unmatched. The CDR3 is 14 amino acids. In nucleotides, the CDR3 is TGTGCCAGCTCCCCCGCAGGGACTAGCGGCACCCAGTACTTC. The encoded protein is CASSPAGTSGTQYF.

There are many counts of this clonotype. The gene calls are TRBV6-1 and TRBJ2-7; D is ambiguous. CDR1 is MNHNS, CDR2 SASEGT, per germline. The V end lost 6 bases, the J end lost 0 bases, and 18 bases lay between the germline ends. The CDR3 is 16 amino acids. Here the CDR3 reads CASSRDLGMSSYEQYF. As DNA, the CDR3 is TGTGCCAGCAGCCGAGATCTGGGGATGAGCTCCTACGAGCAGTACTTC.

There are many counts of this clonotype. The chain uses TRBV6-1 and TRBJ1-2; 9 bases fit TRBD1. CDR1 MNHNS and CDR2 SASEGT come from the germline V gene. CDR3 length: 15 residues. V was clipped by 3 bases and J by 2 bases; unmatched bases: 4. The CDR3 nucleotides read TGTGCCAGCAGTGATATTGGGACAGGGAACTATGGCTACACCTTC. Translation: CASSDIGTGNYGYTF.

As regards this clonotype: A much larger clone differs from this one at a single base, so this may be a read error. This chain connects TRBV4-1 to TRBJ2-5; 9 bases are a match to TRBD2. Judging by the DNA end, TRBJ2-7 fits better; the J call may be wrong. Germline V lookup: CDR1 MGHRA, CDR2 YSYEKL. The CDR3 has 16 residues. The CDR3 spells CASSHSLRRGGREQYF. The DNA of the CDR3 is TGCGCCAGCAGCCACTCTTTAAGGCGGGGGGGCCGCGAGCAGTACTTC.

This clonotype was found once. Compared with germline, one end of the junction differs, possibly owing to a read error. The chain employs TRBV6-5 and TRBJ2-5; TRBD2 might be the D (5 bases). The germline gives CDR1 MNHEY, CDR2 SVGAGI. This CDR3 is built from 13 residues. In DNA form, the CDR3 reads TGTGCCAGCAGTTACTCAGGAGGAGACACCCAGTCTTTC. Protein: CASSYSGGDTQSF.

This clonotype was observed at least ten times. The rearrangement joins TRBV7-6 to TRBJ2-1; 7 nucleotides align to TRBD2. This CDR3 has 15 amino acids. CDR1 is SGHVS and CDR2 is FNYEAQ in the germline V gene. After removal of 1 base from V and 4 bases from J, the junction contained 4 bases not matched to a gene. The CDR3 region has the DNA TGTGCCAGCAGCTTAGGGGGGGGGGGTTACAATGAGCAGTTCTTC. Translated: CASSLGGGGYNEQFF.

This clonotype was recorded many times. A clone one base away is much larger, so this may be a read error. V usage is TRBV6-1 and J usage is TRBJ2-3, with TRBD1 as a possible D gene (6 bases). Judging by the DNA end, TRBJ2-7 fits better; the J call may be wrong. The CDR3 loop spans 14 amino acids. Germline V lookup: CDR1 MNHNS, CDR2 SASEGT. The CDR3 DNA reads TGTGCCAGCAGTGAAGCTACAGGGATCGGTGAGCAGTACTTC. Its translation is CASSEATGIGEQYF.

V is TRBV4-1 and J is TRBJ2-1; 9 nucleotides line up with TRBD2. From germline, CDR1 is MGHRA and CDR2 YSYEKL. The CDR3 is 16 residues long. Trimming at V came to 1 base and at J to 1 base, leaving 2 bases not matched to a gene. This chain's CDR3 is CASSQGLAGSYNEQFF. The CDR3 coding sequence is TGCGCCAGCAGCCAAGGGCTAGCGGGATCCTACAATGAGCAGTTCTTC.

By share, this clonotype ranks as medium-sized. This chain joins TRBV6-5 and TRBJ2-2; no clear D. The CDR3 is 13 amino acids. In germline, CDR1 is MNHEY, CDR2 SVGAGI. Trimming left V 0 bases short and J 6 bases short, with 5 bases between. The CDR3 sequence: CASSYSRSGELFF. CDR3 bases: TGTGCCAGCAGTTACTCGAGATCCGGGGAGCTGTTTTTT.

This clonotype was recorded many times. The chain couples TRBV6-1 to TRBJ1-1, with D possibly TRBD1 on 6 matching bases. V shed 5 bases and J shed 6 bases, with 13 bases lying between them. CDR1 MNHNS and CDR2 SASEGT come from the germline V gene. This CDR3 spans 13 amino acids. The CDR3 nucleotides are TGTGCCAGCAGTAAAACAGGGAATGCTGAAGCTTTCTTT. This codes for CASSKTGNAEAFF.

This clonotype showed up many times. The chain couples TRBV25-1 to TRBJ2-1, with D uncertain. The ends were cut back, 4 bases at V and 5 bases at J, with 15 bases in the middle. The CDR3 contains 15 residues. Germline V gives CDR1 MGHDK, CDR2 SYGVNS. The CDR3 coding sequence is TGTGCCAGCAGTGCGGTGGGTTGGCTAGACAATGAGCAGTTCTTC. Translated, it gives CASSAVGWLDNEQFF.

This clonotype was observed a few times. This chain connects TRBV7-9 to TRBJ1-2; a weak D match, TRBD1 (5 bases). V lost 5 bases and J 3 bases, leaving 13 bases between the germline ends. Germline V gene sequence: CDR1 SEHNR, CDR2 FQNEAQ (reference sequence). The CDR3 contains 14 residues. CDR3 DNA sequence: TGTGCCAGCAGCCCCCCATGGGGCGACTATGGCTACACCTTC. Translating gives CASSPPWGDYGYTF.

In this sample, this clonotype turned up a few times. The chain has TRBV27 and TRBJ2-1; D possibly matches TRBD1 or TRBD2 (6 bases each). The DNA matches TRBJ2-7 better at its end, which makes the J call doubtful. Germline V gene lookup returns CDR1 MNHEY and CDR2 SMNVEV (reference sequence). The CDR3 covers 17 residues. The CDR3 protein is CASSLSKRLGGFGEQYF. The CDR3 DNA is TGTGCCAGCAGTTTATCGAAAAGATTAGGGGGGTTCGGCGAGCAGTACTTC.